One T cell receptor (beta chain) is described in this entry. This CDR3 region has 14 residues. The germline V gene has CDR1 LNHDA and CDR2 SQIVND (reference sequence). Trimming removed 0 bases from V and 0 bases from J, with 6 bases in between. The data were taken from a study of identical twins. In TCRdb, the 5' RACE reads were re-called with MiXCR into one record per CDR3 protein. Of hundreds of thousands of distinct CDR3 sequences in the sample, 20% to 25% were seen once. These data were also reused for a study on T cells expressing NK-cell markers. From that report: Seven HCMV-seropositive donors and one seronegative donor made up the eight sequenced donors. Sorting of alpha-beta TCR T cells alone was achieved in several experiments with an anti-gamma-delta TCR antibody. A range of roughly 1.0-8% of CD8+ T cells consisted of dominant NKG2C+ clonotypes in 6 or 7 donors.

This receptor was taken from a woman under 30 in good health. The source material was CD4+ T cells sorted from blood. V and J are TRBV19 and TRBJ2-7; D remains unclear. For the CDR3, the DNA is TGTGCCAGTAGTATAGACCACAGCTCCTACGAGCAGTACTTC. Translated, it gives CASSIDHSSYEQYF.